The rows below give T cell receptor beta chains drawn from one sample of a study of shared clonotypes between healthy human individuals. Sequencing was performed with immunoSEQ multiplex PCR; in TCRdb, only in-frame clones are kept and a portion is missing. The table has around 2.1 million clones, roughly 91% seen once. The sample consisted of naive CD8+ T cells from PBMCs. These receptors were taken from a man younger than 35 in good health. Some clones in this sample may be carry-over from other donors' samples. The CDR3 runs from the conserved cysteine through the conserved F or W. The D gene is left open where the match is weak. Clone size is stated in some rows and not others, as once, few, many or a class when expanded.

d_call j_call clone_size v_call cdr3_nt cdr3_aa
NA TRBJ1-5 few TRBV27 TGTGCCAGCAGTGCGTCTAGGGGCAATCAGCCCCAGCATTTT CASSASRGNQPQHF
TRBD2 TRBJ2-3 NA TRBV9 TGTGCCAGCAGCGCCGAGGGGACTAGCGCCCTCGCAGATACGCAGTATTTT CASSAEGTSALADTQYF
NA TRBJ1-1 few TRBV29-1 TGCAGCGCCCAAGATGGGACTGAAGCTTTCTTT CSAQDGTEAFF
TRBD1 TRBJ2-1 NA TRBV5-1 TGCGCCAGCACCCCAACAGGGGGGCTATTACGCAATGAGCAGTTCTTC CASTPTGGLLRNEQFF
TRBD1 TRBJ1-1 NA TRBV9 TGTGCCAGCAGCTCCCACGGGGGACAGGGGGACACCCCGAACACTGAAGCTTTCTTT CASSSHGGQGDTPNTEAFF
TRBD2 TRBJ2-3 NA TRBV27 TGTGCCAGCAGTACGTTAGCGGGAGGTCCCCTCACAGATACGCAGTATTTT CASSTLAGGPLTDTQYF
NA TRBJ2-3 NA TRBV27 TGTGCCAGCAGTTTAACCAGCCTAACAGATACGCAGTATTTT CASSLTSLTDTQYF
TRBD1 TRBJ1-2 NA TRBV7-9 TGTGCCAGCAGCTTACGGAAACACAGCCAAGGGGGCGCAAACTATGGCTACACCTTC CASSLRKHSQGGANYGYTF
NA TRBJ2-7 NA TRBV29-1 TGCAGCGTCCAGGACAAAAACTCCTACGAGCAGTACTTC CSVQDKNSYEQYF
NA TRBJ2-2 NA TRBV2 TGTGCCAGCTCCTTAGGGCTCCCCCCGCTCGGGGAGCTGTTTTTT CASSLGLPPLGELFF
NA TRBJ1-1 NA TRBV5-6 TGTGCCAGCAGCTTGGTAGGGGCGATGAACACTGAAGCTTTCTTT CASSLVGAMNTEAFF
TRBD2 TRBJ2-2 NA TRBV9 TGTGCCAGCAGCATCCTCCCCACTAGCGGGATTACCGGGGAGCTGTTTTTT CASSILPTSGITGELFF
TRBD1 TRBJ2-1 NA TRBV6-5 TGTGCCAGCAGTGGGGACAGGGGCCATGAGCAGTTCTTC CASSGDRGHEQFF
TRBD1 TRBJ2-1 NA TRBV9 TGTGCCAGCAGCGTGACAGGGACCAGCTCCTACAATGAGCAGTTCTTC CASSVTGTSSYNEQFF
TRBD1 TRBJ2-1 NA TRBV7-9 TGTGCCAGCAGCTGGACAGGGGCGGGTGAGCAGTTCTTC CASSWTGAGEQFF
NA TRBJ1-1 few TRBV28 TGTGCCAGCGGACCCGGGGACATTGAAGCTTTCTTT CASGPGDIEAFF
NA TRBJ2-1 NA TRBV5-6 TGTGCCAGCAGCTCCGGAGGGCCGATGTACAATGAGCAGTTCTTC CASSSGGPMYNEQFF
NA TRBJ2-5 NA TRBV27 TGTGCCAGCAGGGACCGTGGGGGCCAAGAGACCCAGTACTTC CASRDRGGQETQYF
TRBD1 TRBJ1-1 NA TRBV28 TGTGCCAGCAGTTTCCCGGGACAGGGGGACACTGAAGCTTTCTTT CASSFPGQGDTEAFF
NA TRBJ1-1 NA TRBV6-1 TGTGCCAGCAGTGAAGGTGCAGGGCCCACTGAAGCTTTCTTT CASSEGAGPTEAFF
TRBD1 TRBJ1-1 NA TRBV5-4 TGTGCCAGCAGCCCCCCGACAGGGAGGAACACTGAAGCTTTCTTT CASSPPTGRNTEAFF
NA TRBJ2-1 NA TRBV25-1 TGTGCCAGCAGTGACGCTTCGGGTGAGCAGTTCTTC CASSDASGEQFF
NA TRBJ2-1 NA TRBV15 TGTGCCACCAGCAGATCAGGACTACGCCAGGATGAGCAGTTCTTC CATSRSGLRQDEQFF
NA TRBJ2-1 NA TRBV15 TGTGCCACCAGCAGATCGGGCAGCATCGGGATCGGGTACAATGAGCAGTTCTTC CATSRSGSIGIGYNEQFF
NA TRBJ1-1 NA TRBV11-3 TGTGCCAGCAGCCCACGGACAGCCTCGAACACTGAAGCTTTCTTT CASSPRTASNTEAFF
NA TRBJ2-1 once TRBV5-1 TGCGCCAGCAGCTCCCGGGATGAGCAGTTCTTC CASSSRDEQFF
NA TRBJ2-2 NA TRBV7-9 TGTGCCAGCAGTACCGCAGCTGACGCGAACACCGGGGAGCTGTTTTTT CASSTAADANTGELFF
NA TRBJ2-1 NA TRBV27 TGTGCCAGCAGTTCCCAGCTTGAGCAGTTCTTC CASSSQLEQFF
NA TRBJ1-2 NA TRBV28 TGTGCCAGCAGTCCATTGGACGACTATGGCTACACCTTC CASSPLDDYGYTF
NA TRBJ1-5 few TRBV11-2 TGTGCCAGCAGCTTAGGGGGTCAGCCCCAGCATTTT CASSLGGQPQHF
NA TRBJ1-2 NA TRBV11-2 TGTGCCAGCAGCTTCGCCGGGAGTGGCTACACCTTC CASSFAGSGYTF
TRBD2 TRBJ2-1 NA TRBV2 TGTGCCAGCAGTGAAGTCCCAGCGGGAGAGGACAATGAGCAGTTCTTC CASSEVPAGEDNEQFF
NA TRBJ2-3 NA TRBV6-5 TGTGCCAGCAGTTCCCGGGCAGGGGTCACAGATACGCAGTATTTT CASSSRAGVTDTQYF
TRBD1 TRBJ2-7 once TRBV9 TGTGCCAGCAGCACAGGACAGGGGGCGCGGACCTACGAGCAGTACTTC CASSTGQGARTYEQYF
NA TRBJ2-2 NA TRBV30 TGTGCCTGGAAAGACGGGGAGCTGTTTTTT CAWKDGELFF
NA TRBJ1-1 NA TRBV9 TGTGCCAGCAGCCCCCGACCCCCGGTGGACGGGAACACTGAAGCTTTCTTT CASSPRPPVDGNTEAFF
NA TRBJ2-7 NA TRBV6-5 TGTACCAGCAGGCGCGCAACCACCTACGAGCAGTACTTC CTSRRATTYEQYF
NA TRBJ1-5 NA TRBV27 TGTGCCAGCAGTCTCGGACAGAGCAATCAGCCCCAGCATTTT CASSLGQSNQPQHF
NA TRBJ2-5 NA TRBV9 TGTGCCAGCAGCGTAGGACGGGAGAGGTTACATGGGGAGACCCAGTACTTC CASSVGRERLHGETQYF
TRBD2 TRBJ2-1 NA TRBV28 TGTGCCAGCAGTTTTTCTACTAGCGGCCGCCTGCGAAATGAGCAGTTCTTC CASSFSTSGRLRNEQFF
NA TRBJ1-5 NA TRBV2 TGTGCCAGCAGTCCCAAGAATCAGCCCCAGCATTTT CASSPKNQPQHF
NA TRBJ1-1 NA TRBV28 TGTGCCAGCAGCCCTACCTGGGGCACTGAAGCTTTCTTT CASSPTWGTEAFF
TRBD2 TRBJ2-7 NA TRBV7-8 TGTGCCAGCAGCTTAGTGGGAGGGTCCTGGGTCGAGCAGTACTTC CASSLVGGSWVEQYF
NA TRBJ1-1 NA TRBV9 TGTGCCAGCAGCGTATCGCCAGGTTGGAACACTGAAGCTTTCTTT CASSVSPGWNTEAFF
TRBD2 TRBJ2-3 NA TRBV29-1 TGCAGCGTTACCCTAGGGCTAGCGGCCACAGATACGCAGTATTTT CSVTLGLAATDTQYF
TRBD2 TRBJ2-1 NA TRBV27 TGTGCCAGCAGTTACCCTCCTCAGCTAGCGGGAGGGCCGGGCAATGAGCAGTTCTTC CASSYPPQLAGGPGNEQFF
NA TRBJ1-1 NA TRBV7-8 TGTGCCAGCAGCTCGAGAGGGGTTAGCGGCACTGAAGCTTTCTTT CASSSRGVSGTEAFF
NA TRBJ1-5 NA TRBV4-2 TGTGCCAGCAGCCAAGACACGGGGGGTGGTCATCAGCCCCAGCATTTT CASSQDTGGGHQPQHF
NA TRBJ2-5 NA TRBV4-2 TGTGCCAGCAGCCAAGATGGGTCAGTGGGGGAAGAGACCCAGTACTTC CASSQDGSVGEETQYF
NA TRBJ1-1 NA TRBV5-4 TGTGCCAGCAGCCCCGGTGGAGTCACTGAAGCTTTCTTT CASSPGGVTEAFF
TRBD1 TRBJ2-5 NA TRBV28 TGTGCCAGCAGTTTACGGGACAGGGGAGAGACCCAGTACTTC CASSLRDRGETQYF
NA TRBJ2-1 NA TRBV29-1 TGCAGCGTTGCGGTAGGCAATGAGCAGTTCTTC CSVAVGNEQFF
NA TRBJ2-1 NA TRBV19 TGTGCCAGTAGAGATCCCGGACTAGAGCAGTTCTTC CASRDPGLEQFF
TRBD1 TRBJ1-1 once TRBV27 TGTGCCAGCAGTTTCGGTCCAGGGGGGATGCTCGCTGAAGCTTTCTTT CASSFGPGGMLAEAFF
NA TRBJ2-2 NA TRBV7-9 TGTGCCAGCAGCTTAAGCCGGGGGCGGGCCGGGGAGCTGTTTTTT CASSLSRGRAGELFF